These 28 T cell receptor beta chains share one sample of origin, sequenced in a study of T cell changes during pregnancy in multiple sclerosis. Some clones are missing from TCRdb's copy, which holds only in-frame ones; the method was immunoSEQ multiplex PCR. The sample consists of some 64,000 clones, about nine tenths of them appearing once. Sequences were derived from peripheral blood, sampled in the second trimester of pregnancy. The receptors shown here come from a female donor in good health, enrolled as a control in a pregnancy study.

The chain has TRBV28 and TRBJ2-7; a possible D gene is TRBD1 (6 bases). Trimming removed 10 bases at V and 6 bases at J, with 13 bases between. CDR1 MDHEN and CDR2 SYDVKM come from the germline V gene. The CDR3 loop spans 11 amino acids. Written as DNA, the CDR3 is TGTGCCACCTACTCAGGGGTCGAGCAGTACTTC. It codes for CATYSGVEQYF.

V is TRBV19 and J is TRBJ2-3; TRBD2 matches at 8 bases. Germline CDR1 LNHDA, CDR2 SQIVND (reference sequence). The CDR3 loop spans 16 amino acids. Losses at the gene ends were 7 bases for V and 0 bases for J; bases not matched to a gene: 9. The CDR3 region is CASTLYSGASTDTQYF. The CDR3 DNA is TGTGCCAGTACCCTCTATAGCGGGGCGAGCACAGATACGCAGTATTTT.

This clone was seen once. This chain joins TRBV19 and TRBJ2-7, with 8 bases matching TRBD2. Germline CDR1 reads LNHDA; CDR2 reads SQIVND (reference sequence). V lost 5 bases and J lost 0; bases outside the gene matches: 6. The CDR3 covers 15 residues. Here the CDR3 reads CASSVGSGDSYEQYF. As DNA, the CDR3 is TGTGCCAGTAGTGTGGGTAGCGGGGACTCCTACGAGCAGTACTTC.

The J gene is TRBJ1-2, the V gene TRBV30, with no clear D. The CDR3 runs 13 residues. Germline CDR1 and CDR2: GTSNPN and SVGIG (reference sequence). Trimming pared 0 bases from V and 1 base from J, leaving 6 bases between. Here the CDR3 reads CAWSVGLNYGYTF. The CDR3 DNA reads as TGTGCCTGGAGTGTGGGCCTTAACTATGGCTACACCTTC.

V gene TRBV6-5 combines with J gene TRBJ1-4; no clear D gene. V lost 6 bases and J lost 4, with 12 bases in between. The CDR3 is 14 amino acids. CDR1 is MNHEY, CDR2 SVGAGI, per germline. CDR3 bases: TGTGCCAGCAGAACTGGACTCTTTAATGAAAAACTGTTTTTT. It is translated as CASRTGLFNEKLFF.

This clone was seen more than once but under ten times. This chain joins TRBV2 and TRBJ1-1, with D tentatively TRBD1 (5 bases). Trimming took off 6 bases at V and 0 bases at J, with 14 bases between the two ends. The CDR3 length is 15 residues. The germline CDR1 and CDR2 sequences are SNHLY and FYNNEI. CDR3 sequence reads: CASRPTAFMNTEAFF. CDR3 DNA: TGTGCCAGCAGACCGACAGCCTTCATGAACACTGAAGCTTTCTTT.

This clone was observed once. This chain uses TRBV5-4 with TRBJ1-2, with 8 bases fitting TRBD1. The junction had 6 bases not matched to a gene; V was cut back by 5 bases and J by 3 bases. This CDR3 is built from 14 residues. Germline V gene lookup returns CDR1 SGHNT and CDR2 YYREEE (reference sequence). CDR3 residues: CASRRTGRDYGYTF. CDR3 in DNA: TGTGCCAGCAGGAGGACAGGGAGGGACTATGGCTACACCTTC.

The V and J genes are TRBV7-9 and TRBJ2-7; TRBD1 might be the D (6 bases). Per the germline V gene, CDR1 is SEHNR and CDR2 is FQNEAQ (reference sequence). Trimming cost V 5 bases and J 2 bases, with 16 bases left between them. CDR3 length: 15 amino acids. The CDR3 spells CASSGGRDTTYEQYF. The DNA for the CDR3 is TGTGCCAGCAGCGGCGGCAGGGACACGACCTACGAGCAGTACTTC.

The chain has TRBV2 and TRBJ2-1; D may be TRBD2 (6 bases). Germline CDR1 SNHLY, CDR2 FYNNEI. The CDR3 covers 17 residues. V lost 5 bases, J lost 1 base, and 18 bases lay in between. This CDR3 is CASSKNRDLASYNEQFF. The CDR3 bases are TGTGCCAGCAGTAAGAACCGGGACCTAGCGTCCTACAATGAGCAGTTCTTC.

The CDR3 bases are TGTGCCAGCAGCCCCTCCCGGGACAGGGGGTTCTACGAGCAGTACTTC. Its protein product is CASSPSRDRGFYEQYF. This chain connects TRBV7-2 to TRBJ2-7; 11 bases agree with TRBD1. Germline CDR1 is SGHTA and CDR2 is FQGNSA. The CDR3 loop spans 16 amino acids. With 5 bases clipped from V and 3 bases from J, the junction kept 9 bases outside the gene matches.

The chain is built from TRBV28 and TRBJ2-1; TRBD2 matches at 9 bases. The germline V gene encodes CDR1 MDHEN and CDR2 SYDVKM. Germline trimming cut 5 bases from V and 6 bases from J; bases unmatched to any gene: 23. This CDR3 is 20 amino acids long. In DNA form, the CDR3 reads TGTGCCAGCAGTCCCTCAGGTGGCGGGAGGGCCAAAGTGTCAGGCAATGAGCAGTTCTTC. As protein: CASSPSGGGRAKVSGNEQFF. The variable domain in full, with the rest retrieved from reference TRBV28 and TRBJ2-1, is DVKVTQSSRYLVKRTGEKVFLECVQDMDHENMFWYRQDPGLGLRLIYFSYDVKMKEKGDIPEGYSVSREKKERFSLILESASTNQTSMYLCASSPSGGGRAKVSGNEQFFGPGTRLTVL.

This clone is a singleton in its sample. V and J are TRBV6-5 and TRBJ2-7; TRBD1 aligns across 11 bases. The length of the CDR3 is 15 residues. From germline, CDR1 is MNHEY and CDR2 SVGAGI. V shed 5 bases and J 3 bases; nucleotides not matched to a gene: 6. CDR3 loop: CASSTRDRGNYEQYF. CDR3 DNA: TGTGCCAGCAGTACCCGGGACAGGGGGAACTACGAGCAGTACTTC.

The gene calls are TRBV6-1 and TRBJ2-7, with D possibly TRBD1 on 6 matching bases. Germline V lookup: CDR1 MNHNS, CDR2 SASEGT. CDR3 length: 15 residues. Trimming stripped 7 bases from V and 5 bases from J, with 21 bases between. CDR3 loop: CASNAQPGHFHEQYF. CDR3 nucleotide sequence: TGTGCCAGCAACGCCCAACCGGGACACTTCCACGAGCAGTACTTC.

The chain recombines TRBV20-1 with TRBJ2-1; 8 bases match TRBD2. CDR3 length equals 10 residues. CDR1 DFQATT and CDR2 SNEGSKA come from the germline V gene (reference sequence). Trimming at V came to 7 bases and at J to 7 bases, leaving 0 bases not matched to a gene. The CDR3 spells CSGLANEQFF. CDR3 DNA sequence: TGCAGTGGACTAGCGAATGAGCAGTTCTTC.

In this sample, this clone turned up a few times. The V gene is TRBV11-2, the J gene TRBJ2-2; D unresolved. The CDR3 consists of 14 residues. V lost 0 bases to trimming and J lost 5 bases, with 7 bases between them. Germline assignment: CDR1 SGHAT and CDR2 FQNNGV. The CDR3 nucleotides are TGTGCCAGCAGCTTAGAGGCAGGTACCGGGGAGCTGTTTTTT. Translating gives CASSLEAGTGELFF.

The CDR3 loop is CASSIKGLINQPQHF. Written as DNA, the CDR3 is TGTGCCAGTAGTATAAAGGGACTGATTAATCAGCCCCAGCATTTT. The genes are TRBV19 and TRBJ1-5; D might be TRBD1 (5 bases). V lost 2 bases, J lost 4 bases, and 12 bases lay in between. Per the germline V gene, CDR1 is LNHDA and CDR2 is SQIVND (reference sequence). The CDR3 runs 15 residues.

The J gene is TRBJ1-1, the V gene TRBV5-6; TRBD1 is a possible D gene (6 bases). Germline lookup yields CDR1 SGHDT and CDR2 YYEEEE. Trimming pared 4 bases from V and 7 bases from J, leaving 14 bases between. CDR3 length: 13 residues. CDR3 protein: CASSLGAGDEAFF. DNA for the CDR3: TGTGCCAGCAGCCTGGGGGCCGGTGATGAAGCTTTCTTT.

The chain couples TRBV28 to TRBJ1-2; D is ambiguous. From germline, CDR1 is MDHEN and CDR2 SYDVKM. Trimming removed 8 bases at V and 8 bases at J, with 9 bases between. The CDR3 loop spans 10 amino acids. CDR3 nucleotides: TGTGCCAGCGCGCGGGAGGGCTACACCTTC. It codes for CASAREGYTF.

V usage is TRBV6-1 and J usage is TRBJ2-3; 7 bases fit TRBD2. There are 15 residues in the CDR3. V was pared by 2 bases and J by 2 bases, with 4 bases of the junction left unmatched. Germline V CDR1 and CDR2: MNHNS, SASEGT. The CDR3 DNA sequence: TGTGCCAGCAGTGAAATGGGACTATACACAGATACGCAGTATTTT. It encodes CASSEMGLYTDTQYF.

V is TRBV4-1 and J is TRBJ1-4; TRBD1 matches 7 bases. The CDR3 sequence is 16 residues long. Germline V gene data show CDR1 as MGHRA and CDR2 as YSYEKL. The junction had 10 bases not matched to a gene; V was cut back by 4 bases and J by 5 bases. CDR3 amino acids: CASSRGAGTENEKLFF. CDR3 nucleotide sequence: TGCGCCAGCAGCCGCGGTGCCGGGACAGAGAATGAAAAACTGTTTTTT.

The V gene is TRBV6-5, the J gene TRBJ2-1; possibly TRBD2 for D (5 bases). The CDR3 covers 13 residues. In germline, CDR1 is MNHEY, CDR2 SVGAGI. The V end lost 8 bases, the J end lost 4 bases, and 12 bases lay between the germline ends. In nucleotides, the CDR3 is TGTGCCAGCGGAGACTATAGATACAATGAGCAGTTCTTC. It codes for CASGDYRYNEQFF.

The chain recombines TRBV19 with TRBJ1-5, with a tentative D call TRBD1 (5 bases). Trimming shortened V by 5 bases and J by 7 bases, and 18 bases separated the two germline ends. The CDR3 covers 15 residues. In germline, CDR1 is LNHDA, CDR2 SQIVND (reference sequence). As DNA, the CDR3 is TGTGCCAGTAGTCATGGCGGGGGTTCAAGACAGCCCCAGCATTTT. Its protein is CASSHGGGSRQPQHF.

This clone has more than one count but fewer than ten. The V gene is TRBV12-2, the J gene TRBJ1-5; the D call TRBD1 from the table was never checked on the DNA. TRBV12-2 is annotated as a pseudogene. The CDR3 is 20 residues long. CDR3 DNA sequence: TGTGCAAGTCGCTTAATCGGTGTGGTGGGACAGGGGCAGCGCAATCAGCCCCAGCATTTT. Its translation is CASRLIGVVGQGQRNQPQHF.

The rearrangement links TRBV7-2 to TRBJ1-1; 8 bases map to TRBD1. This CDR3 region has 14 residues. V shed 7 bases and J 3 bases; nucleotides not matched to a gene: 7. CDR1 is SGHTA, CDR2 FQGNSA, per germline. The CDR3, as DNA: TGTGCCAGCACCCTAGACAGGGGCCACACTGAAGCTTTCTTT. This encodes CASTLDRGHTEAFF.

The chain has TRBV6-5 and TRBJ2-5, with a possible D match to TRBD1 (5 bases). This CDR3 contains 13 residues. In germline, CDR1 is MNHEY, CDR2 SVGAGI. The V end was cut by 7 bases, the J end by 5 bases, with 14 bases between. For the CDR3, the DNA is TGTGCCAGCACTAGACAGCTGTGGGAGACCCAGTACTTC. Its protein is CASTRQLWETQYF.

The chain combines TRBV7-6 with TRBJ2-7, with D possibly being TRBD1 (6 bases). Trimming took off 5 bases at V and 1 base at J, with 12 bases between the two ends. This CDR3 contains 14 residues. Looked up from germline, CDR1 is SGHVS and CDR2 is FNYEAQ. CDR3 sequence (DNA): TGTGCCAGCAGCAGAACGGACAGATCCTACGAGCAGTACTTC. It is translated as CASSRTDRSYEQYF.

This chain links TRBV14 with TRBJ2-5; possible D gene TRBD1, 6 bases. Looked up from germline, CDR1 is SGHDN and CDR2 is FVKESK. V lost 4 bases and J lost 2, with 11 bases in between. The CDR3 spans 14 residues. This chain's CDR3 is CASSPFTGQETQYF. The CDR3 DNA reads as TGTGCCAGCAGCCCTTTTACAGGGCAAGAGACCCAGTACTTC.

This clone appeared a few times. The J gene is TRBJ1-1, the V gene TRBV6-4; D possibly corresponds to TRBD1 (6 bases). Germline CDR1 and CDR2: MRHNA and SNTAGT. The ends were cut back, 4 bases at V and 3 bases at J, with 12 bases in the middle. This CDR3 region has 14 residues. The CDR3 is CASSVSQGYTEAFF. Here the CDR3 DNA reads TGTGCCAGCAGTGTATCACAGGGCTACACTGAAGCTTTCTTT.